Listed below are T cell receptor beta chains from one sample, sequenced in a study of T cells in Graves' hyperthyroidism and ophthalmopathy. TCRdb recomputed calls from the multiplex PCR reads with MiXCR, one row per CDR3 protein. The sample contains approximately 600,000 distinct CDR3 sequences, around 20% of which appear only once. Material for sequencing was blood. The receptors were sampled from a man aged 25-40 years with Graves' ophthalmopathy. Both conserved end residues are trimmed from each CDR3. Fields, in order: D gene, V gene, clone size, CDR3 protein. D genes are given only for firm matches. A clone size is listed for some rows: how often the clone was seen (once, few, many), or a class if it is expanded.

>TRBD1|TRBV11-2|few
ASSLGSGTGGYNEQF
>.|TRBV9|few
ASSVGDVLPMSYT
>TRBD2|TRBV28|many
ASSPTGAGGYEQY
>.|TRBV2|many
ASSGWRELSNEQY
>TRBD2|TRBV27|once
ASRGLAGKNEQF
>TRBD2|TRBV28|.
ASSSGGQQETQY
>.|TRBV11-2|few
ASSSRTETGNTIY
>.|TRBV7-2|.
ASSLEGGRPGAPGGYT
>TRBD1|TRBV28|few
ASSSTGGHEKLF
>.|TRBV20-1|.
SARDASGSSYNEQF
>TRBD1|TRBV12-3/TRBV12-4|many
ASSRGQGAMNEQY
>.|TRBV7-2|many
ASSKGPSSYEQY
>.|TRBV10-3|once
AISGAVENQPQH
>.|TRBV5-6|many
ASRNQGLRSDTQY
>.|TRBV11-2|many
ASSDRERSYNEQF
>TRBD1|TRBV11-1|.
ASSAGGETTEAF
>.|TRBV4-1|.
ASSQVGGTEAF
>.|TRBV20-1|.
SARILAAGDYNEQF
>.|TRBV7-2|many
ASSPSGTRRGQY
>.|TRBV4-1|.
ASSQGPSPRGDTQY
>.|TRBV18|many
ASSAGVKGTEAF
>.|TRBV29-1|few
SVAPFWESTGELF
>TRBD2|TRBV6-2/TRBV6-3|few
ASRGGGSPNEQF
>.|TRBV24-1|few
ATSDTGLETQY
>.|TRBV5-1|.
ASSLAGPDSPLH
>TRBD2|TRBV24-1|.
ATSFPGLAGGGNNEQF
>TRBD1|TRBV10-3|many
AVGGDSSYEQY
>.|TRBV5-1|few
ASRGLVPNEQF
>.|TRBV5-1|.
ASSLEPTPLNEQF
>TRBD2|TRBV29-1|.
SVVGRGLAGGPGNEQF
>TRBD2|TRBV28|few
ASSLLPGLASYEQY
>.|TRBV20-1|few
SAFTDTQY
>.|TRBV19|few
ATLSGINQPQH
>.|TRBV15|.
ATSRGGGDEQF
>.|TRBV4-1|.
ASSQEGGRNNQPQH
>.|TRBV19|few
ASSIPARTEPNYGYT
>.|TRBV18|many
ASSQIQESGEQY
>.|TRBV4-2|.
AWSVGGGIYEQY
>TRBD1|TRBV29-1|.
SWSDRSTGNTIY
>TRBD1|TRBV29-1|.
SVAGTGGGVTYNEQF
>.|TRBV30|many
AWSLRVTYEQY
>TRBD2|TRBV25-1|few
ASSDLLLAGVFNEQF
>.|TRBV13|few
ASSLGNRVHKETQY
>TRBD1|TRBV19|.
ASSTRDRGPTDTQY
>.|TRBV20-1|few
SASIADTQY
>TRBD2|TRBV24-1|.
ATSDPGGGIQETQY
>TRBD1|TRBV28|few
ASSLKEKQGVLYEQY
>.|TRBV2|many
ASSVGQFQTEAF
>.|TRBV4-3|.
ASSQESKNSPLH
>.|TRBV5-1|.
ASSWRDGYNEQF
>.|TRBV7-9|few
ASSLGSATNEKLF
>TRBD2|TRBV2|.
ASSNWASGTDTQY
>.|TRBV28|few
ASRRGTEAL
>TRBD2|TRBV7-2|many
ASSSGTSGRAYEQY
>.|TRBV19|few
ASSFLTGRGYNEQF